Below, 25 T cell receptor beta chains from the same sample are listed, as sequenced in a study of OX40 agonist ivuxolimab in advanced cancers. Here immunoSEQ multiplex PCR was the method, and the copy in TCRdb shows in-frame clones only, minus some. This sample has about 71,000 clones, with around 80% found just once. Sequenced material: CD4+ or CD8+ T cells sorted from blood, taken in a trial of the OX40 agonist ivuxolimab. The origin of the receptors is an adult with an advanced solid tumor such as melanoma, head and neck, liver or kidney cancer.

V gene TRBV28 combines with J gene TRBJ1-1, with D hard to call. CDR3 size: 16 residues. Trimming cost V 2 bases and J 0 bases, with 13 bases left between them. Germline CDR1 MDHEN, CDR2 SYDVKM. CDR3: CASSLGGAVMNTEAFF. As DNA, the CDR3 is TGTGCCAGCAGTTTAGGCGGAGCAGTTATGAACACTGAAGCTTTCTTT.

The DNA for the CDR3 is TGTGCCAGCAGCCCCGGACAGCTTTATGGCTACACCTTC. It encodes CASSPGQLYGYTF. J is TRBJ1-2 and V is TRBV5-6, with D perhaps matching TRBD1 (6 bases). Germline CDR1 and CDR2: SGHDT and YYEEEE. The V gene lost 4 bases and the J gene lost 5 bases, with 12 bases spanning the gap. This CDR3 comprises 13 residues.

V gene TRBV2 combines with J gene TRBJ1-5; D is ambiguous. The CDR3 consists of 13 residues. Germline V CDR1 and CDR2: SNHLY, FYNNEI. V was cut by 6 bases and J by 4 bases, with 10 bases left in between. The CDR3 protein is CASRKNNNQPQHF. CDR3 DNA sequence: TGTGCCAGCAGGAAAAACAATAATCAGCCCCAGCATTTT. Full variable domain (rest looked up from reference TRBV2 and TRBJ1-5): EPEVTQTPSHQVTQMGQEVILRCVPISNHLYFYWYRQILGQKVEFLVSFYNNEISEKSEIFDDQFSVERPDGSNFTLKIRSTKLEDSAMYFCASRKNNNQPQHFGDGTRLSIL.

The chain links TRBV5-5 to TRBJ2-7; 10 bases map to TRBD2. The CDR3 sequence is 15 residues long. Germline loops: CDR1 SGHKS, CDR2 YYEKEE (reference sequence). Unmatched junction bases numbered 2, after V lost 2 bases and J lost 0 bases. CDR3 DNA: TGTGCCAGCAGCTTACTAGCGGGGAGCTCCTACGAGCAGTACTTC. This translates into CASSLLAGSSYEQYF. The complete variable domain, with remaining parts taken from reference TRBV5-5 and TRBJ2-7, reads DAGVTQSPTHLIKTRGQQVTLRCSPISGHKSVSWYQQVLGQGPQFIFQYYEKEERGRGNFPDRFSARQFPNYSSELNVNALLLGDSALYLCASSLLAGSSYEQYFGPGTRLTVT.

The CDR3 region has the DNA TGTGCCAGCAGCTCCCGGACTAGTGCATCCTACGAGCAGTACTTC. Translation: CASSSRTSASYEQYF. The V and J genes are TRBV7-8 and TRBJ2-7; 7 nucleotides match TRBD2. Per the germline V gene, CDR1 is SGHVS and CDR2 is FQNEAQ. The CDR3 contains 15 residues. The trim removed 4 bases at V and 1 base at J, leaving 7 bases unmatched.

This clone was seen just once. The rearrangement links TRBV7-2 to TRBJ2-3; the D is unclear. V was shortened by 2 bases and J by 3 bases, with 12 bases between the two germline ends. This CDR3 has 15 amino acids. Germline lookup yields CDR1 SGHTA and CDR2 FQGNSA. The CDR3 DNA is TGTGCCAGCAGCTTAAACCCCCAGGCGACAGATACGCAGTATTTT. It encodes CASSLNPQATDTQYF.

With regard to this clone: Other nucleotide sequences from this sample produce the same CDR3. This chain links TRBV9 with TRBJ1-2; the D is unclear. V shed 3 bases and J shed 5 bases, with 11 bases lying between them. From germline, CDR1 is SGDLS and CDR2 YYNGEE. There are 13 residues in the CDR3. CDR3 in DNA: TGTGCCAGCAGCGCGAGAGGAGTGTATGGCTACACCTTC. Protein product: CASSARGVYGYTF.

The V and J genes are TRBV11-2 and TRBJ2-5, with 9 positions matching TRBD2. V lost 1 base and J lost 5; bases outside the gene matches: 8. The CDR3 is 16 amino acids. In germline, CDR1 is SGHAT, CDR2 FQNNGV. CDR3 DNA: TGTGCCAGCAGCTTAGGGCGCCTAGCGGGGCTGGAGACCCAGTACTTC. It encodes CASSLGRLAGLETQYF.

This chain joins TRBV7-9 and TRBJ2-1; 15 bases are shared with TRBD2. Trimming at V came to 0 bases and at J to 5 bases, leaving 8 bases not matched to a gene. The length of the CDR3 is 19 residues. The germline V gene encodes CDR1 SEHNR and CDR2 FQNEAQ (reference sequence). This CDR3 reads CASSLALGLAGGRNNEQFF. CDR3 nucleotide sequence: TGTGCCAGCAGCTTAGCCCTCGGACTAGCGGGGGGGCGAAACAATGAGCAGTTCTTC.

This chain joins TRBV4-2 and TRBJ2-3, with 10 bases fitting TRBD1. The CDR3 is 15 residues long. In germline, CDR1 is LGHNA, CDR2 YNFKEQ. The J segment lost 6 bases and the V segment lost 11 bases, leaving 14 bases of the junction unmatched. As DNA, the CDR3 is TGTGCCGGCTTACAGGGACAGGGGATTGGGGATACGCAGTATTTT. The encoded protein is CAGLQGQGIGDTQYF.

V usage is TRBV6-6 and J usage is TRBJ2-3; D is undetermined. CDR3 length: 14 residues. Looked up from germline, CDR1 is MNHNY and CDR2 is SVGAGI (reference sequence). The V gene lost 5 bases and the J gene lost 5 bases, with 14 bases spanning the gap. CDR3 nucleotides: TGTGCCAGCAGTCCCCTTGGTCCCGTAGATACGCAGTATTTT. It translates to CASSPLGPVDTQYF.

The chain carries TRBV18 and TRBJ1-1, with D unresolved. Germline lookup yields CDR1 KGHSH and CDR2 LQKENI. This CDR3 is built from 15 residues. V was trimmed by 3 bases and J by 0 bases, leaving 11 bases between them. CDR3 loop: CASSPSNVMNTEAFF. The CDR3 coding sequence is TGTGCCAGCTCACCCTCTAATGTAATGAACACTGAAGCTTTCTTT.

This clone was counted a single time. The genes are TRBV5-1 and TRBJ2-3; D gene ambiguous. The germline CDR1 and CDR2 sequences are SGHRS and YFSETQ. V was pared by 4 bases and J by 1 base, with 7 bases between. This CDR3 is 13 amino acids long. The CDR3: CASSDTGTDTQYF. The CDR3 region has the DNA TGCGCCAGCAGCGACACAGGCACAGATACGCAGTATTTT.

V usage is TRBV7-3 and J usage is TRBJ2-3; D ambiguous. CDR3 length equals 14 residues. V lost 2 bases and J lost 3, with 9 bases in between. Germline values: CDR1 SGHTA, CDR2 FQGTGA. Here the CDR3 DNA reads TGTGCCAGCAGCTTAGGCCCGACTACAGATACGCAGTATTTT. It is translated as CASSLGPTTDTQYF.

This clone was counted once. This chain connects TRBV30 to TRBJ1-2; TRBD1 matches 8 bases. Germline CDR1 GTSNPN, CDR2 SVGIG (reference sequence). The V gene end was trimmed by 0 bases and the J gene end by 7 bases; junction bases not matched to a gene: 10. This CDR3 comprises 15 residues. The CDR3 bases are TGTGCCTGGAGTGTATTGGGCAGGGGGCGGGCTGGCTACACCTTC. It is translated as CAWSVLGRGRAGYTF.

This clone showed up just once. The chain carries TRBV5-4 and TRBJ2-1; 10 positions match TRBD2. The CDR3 totals 16 residues. V was clipped by 4 bases and J by 7 bases; unmatched bases: 11. In germline, CDR1 is SGHNT, CDR2 YYREEE (reference sequence). CDR3 residues: CASSDRSGGARNEQFF. Here the CDR3 DNA reads TGTGCCAGCAGCGATAGGAGCGGGGGGGCGCGAAATGAGCAGTTCTTC.

This chain joins TRBV19 and TRBJ1-4; D unclear. The V end was cut by 4 bases, the J end by 5 bases, with 20 bases between. Germline CDR1 and CDR2: LNHDA and SQIVND (reference sequence). This CDR3 region has 17 residues. CDR3 DNA: TGTGCCAGTAGTAAACCCATAGGTCGCGGCCAGAATGAAAAACTGTTTTTT. Its protein product is CASSKPIGRGQNEKLFF.

This rearrangement joins TRBV10-2 to TRBJ2-5, with 7 positions matching TRBD2. The germline V gene has CDR1 WSHSY and CDR2 SAAADI. This CDR3 has 16 amino acids. V was clipped by 0 bases and J by 5 bases; unmatched bases: 9. The CDR3 protein is CASSESLRGGMETQYF. CDR3 nucleotides: TGCGCCAGCAGTGAGTCGTTAAGGGGAGGGATGGAGACCCAGTACTTC.

V is TRBV7-2 and J is TRBJ2-1, with TRBD2 matching 9 bases. The junction had 4 bases not matched to a gene; V was cut back by 1 base and J by 6 bases. From germline, CDR1 is SGHTA and CDR2 FQGNSA. The CDR3 sequence is 15 residues long. CDR3 loop: CASSLEAGGANEQFF. The CDR3 DNA reads as TGTGCCAGCAGCTTAGAGGCGGGGGGGGCCAATGAGCAGTTCTTC.

This clone was detected a few times. The chain is built from TRBV5-6 and TRBJ2-1; D is unclear. Deletions cut 4 bases from V and 10 bases from J, with 9 bases between. The germline V gene encodes CDR1 SGHDT and CDR2 YYEEEE. CDR3 size: 11 residues. The CDR3 DNA reads as TGTGCCAGCAGCACCCGCCGGGAGCAGTTCTTC. Its translation: CASSTRREQFF.

The chain uses TRBV5-4 and TRBJ2-7, with 8 bases identical to TRBD2. Germline V CDR1 and CDR2: SGHNT, YYREEE (reference sequence). The V and J ends lost 0 bases and 4 bases, in that order; junction bases with no gene match: 6. CDR3 length: 15 residues. The CDR3 DNA reads TGTGCCAGCAGCTTGGGAGCGGGAGAGGTGTACGAGCAGTACTTC. This translates into CASSLGAGEVYEQYF.

The chain employs TRBV13 and TRBJ2-1, with unresolved D. CDR3 length: 12 residues. The V end was cut by 2 bases, the J end by 10 bases, with 9 bases between. CDR1 and CDR2 (germline): PRHDT, FYEKMQ (reference sequence). CDR3 sequence: CASSLTVREQFF. The CDR3 region has the DNA TGTGCCAGCAGCTTAACAGTCAGGGAGCAGTTCTTC.

The chain recombines TRBV6-6 with TRBJ2-6, with D unclear. V was pared by 5 bases and J by 0 bases, with 5 bases between. The CDR3 is made up of 14 amino acids. From germline, CDR1 is MNHNY and CDR2 SVGAGI (reference sequence). CDR3 sequence reads: CASSPDSGANVLTF. The CDR3 nucleotides are TGTGCCAGCAGTCCCGACTCTGGGGCCAACGTCCTGACTTTC.

V gene TRBV5-8 combines with J gene TRBJ1-4; possibly TRBD1 for D (6 bases). Trimming cost V 3 bases and J 3 bases, with 21 bases left between them. Looked up from germline, CDR1 is SGHTS and CDR2 is YDEGEE. This CDR3 contains 18 residues. The CDR3 sequence is CASSSRIDGGRPNEKLFF. For the CDR3, the DNA is TGTGCCAGCAGCTCGAGAATAGACGGGGGCAGGCCTAATGAAAAACTGTTTTTT.

The CDR3 here is CASSTVSSYNEQFF. The CDR3 DNA is TGTGCCAGTAGCACCGTGAGCTCCTACAATGAGCAGTTCTTC. This chain joins TRBV19 and TRBJ2-1; D is uncertain. CDR3 length: 14 residues. V was pared by 6 bases and J by 0 bases, with 9 bases between. CDR1 is LNHDA and CDR2 is SQIVND in the germline V gene (reference sequence).